This record concerns one T cell receptor beta chain sequence. Each gene name is a mouse one. Sequencing ends 1 residue short of the CDR3 end; the germline J gene provides the rest. Assay: immunoSEQ multiplex PCR; the TCRdb copy retains only in-frame clones and omits some. The data show some 48,000 clones, with approximately 73% seen just once and 0.7% held by the top ten. This CDR3 is built from 14 residues. Germline CDR1 reads SGHSN; CDR2 reads HYEKVE. The trim removed 2 bases at V and 7 bases at J, leaving 6 bases unmatched. The data originate from a study of tissue T cells after allogeneic stem cell transplantation.

This TCR derives from a pool of C57BL/6 mice in good health. The J gene is TRBJ1-4, the V gene TRBV12-1; 7 bases are shared with TRBD1. Source material: sorted cells pooled from one or two spleens. The sequenced part of the CDR3 DNA is TGTGCCAGCTCTCAGGGGGCGCAGGGCGAAAGATTATTT. Translating it yields CASSQGAQGERLF. The CDR3 as a whole reads CASSQGAQGERLFF.